Below are 9 T cell receptor beta chains sequenced from a single sample in a study of CD8+ T cells in alopecia areata. cDNA prepared by RNA extraction and subsequent reverse transcription served as the template for sequencing. Produced via immunoSEQ multiplex PCR; TCRdb's table is partial and in-frame only. This table holds approximately 59,000 clones, under 55% found once. The sample consisted of CD8+ T cells sorted from blood, taken at week 0. All receptors derive from a human donor with alopecia areata.

The chain employs TRBV4-1 and TRBJ2-5; no clear D gene. There are 17 residues in the CDR3. The germline CDR1 and CDR2 sequences are MGHRA and YSYEKL. V dropped 0 bases and J dropped 2 bases, with 16 bases sitting between them. The CDR3 DNA reads as TGCGCCAGCAGCCAAGAAGGGTATGGCAGACCTCAAGAGACCCAGTACTTC. Protein product: CASSQEGYGRPQETQYF.

Only a few counts were recorded for this clone. This chain joins TRBV30 and TRBJ1-5; no clear D. The CDR3 totals 14 residues. V lost 8 bases and J lost 1, with 15 bases in between. The V gene's germline CDR1 is GTSNPN and CDR2 SVGIG (reference sequence). The CDR3: CAGSEVLSNQPQHF. In DNA, the CDR3 is TGTGCCGGGTCAGAAGTGTTGAGCAATCAGCCCCAGCATTTT.

This rearrangement joins TRBV13 to TRBJ2-7, with 9 positions matching TRBD1. CDR1 is PRHDT, CDR2 FYEKMQ, per germline (reference sequence). V was clipped by 4 bases and J by 5 bases; unmatched bases: 6. CDR3 length equals 14 residues. This chain's CDR3 is CASSSGTGLHEQYF. The CDR3 DNA reads as TGTGCCAGCAGCTCTGGGACAGGGCTCCACGAGCAGTACTTC.

There are a few counts of this clone. CDR3 loop: CASSSGQGTGANVLTF. In DNA, the CDR3 is TGTGCCAGCAGCTCGGGACAGGGGACTGGGGCCAACGTCCTGACTTTC. V and J are TRBV5-6 and TRBJ2-6; 10 nucleotides agree with TRBD1. Germline-derived CDR1 and CDR2 are SGHDT and YYEEEE. This CDR3 is built from 16 residues. Germline trimming cut 3 bases from V and 2 bases from J; bases unmatched to any gene: 2.

This chain connects TRBV7-2 to TRBJ2-7, with 8 bases matching TRBD2. CDR3 size: 12 residues. Trimming at V came to 5 bases and at J to 7 bases, leaving 4 bases not matched to a gene. CDR1 and CDR2 (germline): SGHTA, FQGNSA. CDR3 in amino acids: CASSPGGWEQYF. CDR3 DNA: TGTGCCAGCAGCCCGGGGGGGTGGGAGCAGTACTTC.

V usage is TRBV5-1 and J usage is TRBJ2-7, with 11 bases lining up with TRBD2. Germline assignment: CDR1 SGHRS and CDR2 YFSETQ. V shed 4 bases and J 4 bases; nucleotides not matched to a gene: 7. The CDR3 is 15 amino acids. The CDR3 loop is CASSGPGTSGYEQYF. CDR3 bases: TGCGCCAGCAGCGGACCCGGGACTAGCGGTTACGAGCAGTACTTC. Combining the CDR3 with reference TRBV5-1 and TRBJ2-7 gives the whole variable domain KAGVTQTPRYLIKTRGQQVTLSCSPISGHRSVSWYQQTPGQGLQFLFEYFSETQRNKGNFPGRFSGRQFSNSRSEMNVSTLELGDSALYLCASSGPGTSGYEQYFGPGTRLTVT.

This chain joins TRBV30 and TRBJ1-3; TRBD1 aligns across 10 bases. This CDR3 spans 13 amino acids. V trimming: 4 bases; J trimming: 7 bases; junction bases outside the gene matches: 4. Germline V gene data show CDR1 as GTSNPN and CDR2 as SVGIG (reference sequence). CDR3 coding DNA: TGTGCCTGGAAAGACAGGGGGCGTAACACCATATATTTT. This translates into CAWKDRGRNTIYF.

V is TRBV7-8 and J is TRBJ2-7; a possible D gene is TRBD1 (6 bases). This CDR3 contains 15 residues. Between the trimmed V and J ends, which lost 5 bases and 5 bases, there was a span of 19 bases. Germline loops: CDR1 SGHVS, CDR2 FQNEAQ. The CDR3 coding sequence is TGTGCCAGCAGCCTACAGGGACAAGCGCTGGACGAGCAGTACTTC. Its protein product is CASSLQGQALDEQYF.

This clone was counted between two and nine times. The rearrangement links TRBV29-1 to TRBJ2-1; D unresolved. Germline V gives CDR1 SQVTM, CDR2 ANQGSEA. The V end lost 6 bases, the J end lost 10 bases, and 10 bases lay between the germline ends. The CDR3 is 10 residues long. CDR3 coding DNA: TGCAGCGTAACTACGTTGGAGCAGTTCTTC. Translated, it gives CSVTTLEQFF.